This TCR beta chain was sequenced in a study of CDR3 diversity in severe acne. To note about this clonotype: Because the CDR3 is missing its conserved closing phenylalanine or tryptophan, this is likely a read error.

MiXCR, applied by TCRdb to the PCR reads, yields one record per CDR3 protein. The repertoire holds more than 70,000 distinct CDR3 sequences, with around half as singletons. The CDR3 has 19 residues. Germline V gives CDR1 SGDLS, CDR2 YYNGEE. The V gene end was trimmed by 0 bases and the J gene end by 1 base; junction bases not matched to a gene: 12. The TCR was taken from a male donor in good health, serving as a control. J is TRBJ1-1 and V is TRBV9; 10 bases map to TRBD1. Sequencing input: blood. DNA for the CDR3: TGTGCCAGCAGCGTAGGGGGACAGGGGTGGGAGACGCCGAACACTGAAGCTTTCCTT. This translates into CASSVGGQGWETPNTEAFL.